The table lists the clone carrying this TCR beta chain with many counts. Its antigen is undetermined. The data were taken from a study of metastatic and nonmetastatic thyroid tumors. No treatment had been given to any patient before thyroid surgery. TCRdb re-called the PCR reads through MiXCR. The table includes 15,000 or so clones, around 13% detected once. Study-level findings and limits: It was reportedly found that TCR beta diversity was significantly higher in malignant thyroid tumors than in benign nodules, a difference seen in both blood and tumor samples.

Germline loops: CDR1 SEHNR, CDR2 FQNEAQ (reference sequence). V lost 2 bases to trimming and J lost 7 bases, with 6 bases between them. The CDR3 spans 12 residues. The specimen sequenced was tumor tissue. This TCR was recovered from a female donor with papillary thyroid cancer or a benign thyroid nodule (not recorded which). Some clones in this sample may be carry-over from other donors' samples. The V and J genes are TRBV7-9 and TRBJ2-1; D is unclear. The CDR3 DNA is TGTGCCAGCAGCTTACCCGAGAATGAGCAGTTCTTC. Translated: CASSLPENEQFF.